This is a list of T cell receptor beta chains from one sample in a study of blood T cells in healthy people across ages. A single record per CDR3 protein comes from TCRdb applying MiXCR to the 5' RACE reads. The sample lists approximately 880,000 distinct CDR3 sequences, around 48% occurring once. Sequencing was done on a sample of blood. Source of these receptors: a man aged 25 to 40 in good health. Each CDR3 is given with its conserved first and last residue. D genes are given only for firm matches. Clone size is stated in some rows and not others, as once, few, many or a class when expanded.

abundance	v_gene	j_gene	d_gene	CDR3nt	CDR3aa
NA	TRBV12-3/TRBV12-4	TRBJ2-7	NA	TGTGCCAGCAGTGCTTGGGGCGGCGGGAACTCCTACGAGCAGTACTTC	CASSAWGGGNSYEQYF
NA	TRBV28	TRBJ2-3	TRBD2	TGTGCCAGCAGGACTAGCGGACTGTCGGATACGCAGTATTTT	CASRTSGLSDTQYF
NA	TRBV5-4	TRBJ2-2	NA	TGTGCCAGCAGCTTGGGGGGGGACGCGAACACCGGGGAGCTGTTTTTT	CASSLGGDANTGELFF
NA	TRBV10-3	TRBJ2-3	TRBD2	TGTGCCATCAGTGACGGGGGGGCCGATACGCAGTATTTT	CAISDGGADTQYF
NA	TRBV20-1	TRBJ1-5	NA	TGCAGTGCTAGCCAGCCAGGGAGGCCCCAGCATTTT	CSASQPGRPQHF
NA	TRBV6-2/TRBV6-3	TRBJ2-1	NA	TGTGCCAGCAGACAACTAGGAGCCTCCTACAATGAGCAGTTCTTC	CASRQLGASYNEQFF
many	TRBV5-1	TRBJ2-3	NA	TGCGCCAGCCGATCTCAAGTCAGCACAGATACGCAGTATTTT	CASRSQVSTDTQYF
NA	TRBV19	TRBJ2-7	NA	TGTGCCAGTAGTCAAAACATAGGATTTTCCTACGAGCAGTACTTC	CASSQNIGFSYEQYF
few	TRBV10-3	TRBJ1-6	NA	TGTGCCATCAGTGCTGGAGGGGACGGTTCACCCCTCCACTTT	CAISAGGDGSPLHF
few	TRBV30	TRBJ1-1	TRBD1	TGTGCCTGCAACAGGGGCAAAAACACTGAAGCTTTCTTT	CACNRGKNTEAFF
NA	TRBV20-1	TRBJ2-7	TRBD2	TGCAGTGCTAGAGCGATCGGACTAGACGAGCAGTACTTC	CSARAIGLDEQYF
NA	TRBV7-9	TRBJ2-3	TRBD2	TGTGCCAGCAGAAAAAAAGGCGCGGGGGGGCCTAATGGCACAGATACGCAGTATTTT	CASRKKGAGGPNGTDTQYF
NA	TRBV10-3	TRBJ1-2	NA	TGTGCCAGCAGCGGACAGCAGGACTATAGCTACACCTTC	CASSGQQDYSYTF
NA	TRBV28	TRBJ1-5	NA	TGTGCCAGCAGTTTATCGCCTTCTAGCAATCAGCCCCAGCATTTT	CASSLSPSSNQPQHF
NA	TRBV12-3/TRBV12-4	TRBJ2-3	NA	TGTGCCAGCAGTTCGGACGGACTTGGCCCAGATACGCAGTATTTT	CASSSDGLGPDTQYF
once	TRBV20-1	TRBJ1-1	NA	TGCAGTGCTAGGGGTAAGGAGAACACTGAAGCTTTCTTT	CSARGKENTEAFF
NA	TRBV4-2	TRBJ2-5	TRBD2	TGTGCCAGCAGCTTTTATAGCGGGGGGGCAACTGAGACCCAGTACTTC	CASSFYSGGATETQYF
NA	TRBV7-2	TRBJ2-5	NA	TGTGCCAGCTTGGGGGGTTGGGAAGAGACCCAGTACTTC	CASLGGWEETQYF
NA	TRBV27	TRBJ2-7	NA	TGTGCCAGTTTCCCTCGGACCAACCTTTTATCTGACAATGAGCAGTACTTC	CASFPRTNLLSDNEQYF
few	TRBV29-1	TRBJ2-1	TRBD2	TGCAGCGTTTCCGGACTAGCGGGGGGGTCCTACAATGAGCAGTTCTTC	CSVSGLAGGSYNEQFF
NA	TRBV7-9	TRBJ2-3	TRBD1	TGTGCCAGCAGCTCCCCACACTTGACAGGGGCCTCACAGGATACGCAGTATTTT	CASSSPHLTGASQDTQYF
few	TRBV4-1	TRBJ2-1	NA	TGCGCCAGCAGCCAAGGAACAGGGCCTCTCTACAATGAGCAGTTCTTC	CASSQGTGPLYNEQFF
few	TRBV27	TRBJ2-1	NA	TGTGCCAGCACCTCCAGGGACCACAATGAGCAGTTCTTC	CASTSRDHNEQFF
few	TRBV9	TRBJ2-4	NA	TGTGCCAGCAGCGTAGACACGGGAAACATTCAGTACTTC	CASSVDTGNIQYF
many	TRBV20-1	TRBJ1-5	NA	TGCAGTGCTAGAGATAGGAGGGGTGGCGGGCAGCCCCAGCATTTT	CSARDRRGGGQPQHF
NA	TRBV6-6	TRBJ2-7	NA	TGTGCCGCCCAGACGGCCCCCGGCGAGCAGTACTTC	CAAQTAPGEQYF
NA	TRBV10-2	TRBJ2-5	NA	TGCGCCAGCAGTGAGTCGGATTCAGGTGGAAAGACCCAGTACTTC	CASSESDSGGKTQYF
NA	TRBV2	TRBJ2-7	TRBD1	TGTGCCAGCAATACACGCAGGGGGCTCCACGAGCAGTACTTC	CASNTRRGLHEQYF
few	TRBV4-2	TRBJ2-4	NA	TGTGCCAGCAGCCAAGATGGGCCCCTAGCCAAAAACATTCAGTACTTC	CASSQDGPLAKNIQYF
NA	TRBV29-1	TRBJ2-1	NA	TGCAGCGTTGAAACGGGGAACACAGACTACAATGAGCAGTTCTTC	CSVETGNTDYNEQFF
NA	TRBV6-2/TRBV6-3	TRBJ2-7	NA	TGTGCCAGCAGTTCCCAAGGGACCGGCTTTGTATACGAGCAGTACTTC	CASSSQGTGFVYEQYF
NA	TRBV28	TRBJ2-4	NA	TGTGCCAGCACCTCTTTAGGGGATAAAAACATTCAGTACTTC	CASTSLGDKNIQYF
few	TRBV7-2	TRBJ2-7	NA	TGTGCCAGCAGCCAACGTGGCGTCTACGAGCAGTACTTC	CASSQRGVYEQYF
NA	TRBV4-1	TRBJ2-3	NA	TGCGCCAGCAGCCAACCCTTTATGGGCACAGATACGCAGTATTTT	CASSQPFMGTDTQYF
few	TRBV29-1	TRBJ2-1	NA	TGCAGCGCCGAACCGCGACACTCCTACAATGAGCAGTTCTTC	CSAEPRHSYNEQFF
few	TRBV7-9	TRBJ1-6	NA	TGTGCCAGCAGCTTATTCTCGACAGGTTCGGGGTCACCCCTCCACTTT	CASSLFSTGSGSPLHF
many	TRBV4-3	TRBJ2-7	NA	TGCGCCAGCAGCCAAGATCAGGCAGGGTCCTACGAGCAGTACTTC	CASSQDQAGSYEQYF
few	TRBV28	TRBJ1-4	NA	TGTGCCAGCGCCCGGACCGCAACTAATGAAAAACTGTTTTTT	CASARTATNEKLFF
NA	TRBV20-1	TRBJ1-1	TRBD1	TGCAGGTCGACAGGGGCGAACACTGAAGCTTTCTTT	CRSTGANTEAFF
NA	TRBV29-1	TRBJ1-1	NA	TGCAGCATTATACCAGGGTCGACTGAAGCTTTCTTT	CSIIPGSTEAFF
NA	TRBV20-1	TRBJ1-2	NA	TGCAGTGCTAGTTTTGGGACCTATGGTTACACCTTC	CSASFGTYGYTF
NA	TRBV29-1	TRBJ2-1	TRBD2	TGCAGCGTTGAAGATCCCCTAGCGGCAGACTACAATGAGCAGTTCTTC	CSVEDPLAADYNEQFF
few	TRBV20-1	TRBJ2-1	TRBD2	TGCAGCTTGCGGGGGACTAGCCATAATGAGCAGTTCTTC	CSLRGTSHNEQFF
few	TRBV5-1	TRBJ1-4	TRBD1	TGCGCCAGCAGCTTGGCGGGCTTGAAGGGGGCAAACTATGAAAAACTGTTTTTT	CASSLAGLKGANYEKLFF
few	TRBV6-2/TRBV6-3	TRBJ2-4	NA	TGTGCCAGCAGTTACTCTTCCAGTCTTGTAGCCAAAAACATTCAGTACTTC	CASSYSSSLVAKNIQYF
few	TRBV6-5	TRBJ1-4	TRBD1	TGTGCCAGCAGATCGAGGGGACAGGGCTCTGAAAAACTGTTTTTT	CASRSRGQGSEKLFF
few	TRBV7-9	TRBJ2-1	TRBD2	TGTGCCAGCAGCGGAGGACTAGCGGGGGGAGTCCCCTACAATGAGCAGTTCTTC	CASSGGLAGGVPYNEQFF
few	TRBV5-1	TRBJ2-1	NA	TGCGCCAGCAGCCTGGCCTCGGACATCTCGGCTTACGATGAGCAGTTCTTC	CASSLASDISAYDEQFF
few	TRBV7-9	TRBJ2-1	TRBD2	TGTGCCAGCAGCTTTTTCCGGACTAGCGGGGCGAACAATGAGCAGTTCTTC	CASSFFRTSGANNEQFF
NA	TRBV4-2	TRBJ2-3	TRBD2	TGTGCCAGCAGCCGGGGGGGTACAGCGGGTATCAGCACAGATACGCAGTATTTT	CASSRGGTAGISTDTQYF
few	TRBV12-3/TRBV12-4	TRBJ2-5	TRBD1	TGTGCCAGCAGTTCCGGGACAGGGATAGAGACCCAGTACTTC	CASSSGTGIETQYF
many	TRBV3-1	TRBJ2-4	NA	TGTGCCAGCAGCCAGGGGTCCTTAGCCAAAAACATTCAGTACTTC	CASSQGSLAKNIQYF
many	TRBV7-9	TRBJ2-5	NA	TGTGCCAGCAGCCCTTCCAGCGTAGTAATAGAGACCCAGTACTTC	CASSPSSVVIETQYF